A selection of T cell receptor beta chains follows, all from one sample in a study of blood T cell repertoires in COVID-19. Measured with immunoSEQ multiplex PCR; TCRdb has only the in-frame clones, and not every one. The data show approximately 150,000 clones, around nine tenths seen once. The sample comprised peripheral blood. The receptor source for this set is a man between 70 and 80 years old with active COVID-19. The conserved cysteine and the conserved F or W are not part of the CDR3 here. The order of the fields is CDR3 length, J gene, D gene, V gene, CDR3 protein. The D gene is left open where the match is weak.

13 TRBJ2-7 TRBD1 TRBV3-1/TRBV3-2 ASSPTGGGGGGQY
11 TRBJ2-1 - TRBV7-9 ASSTLLAPWQF
13 TRBJ2-7 - TRBV27 ASSSDSPGTYEQY
12 TRBJ1-4 - TRBV5-1 ASSPQGFNEKLF
11 TRBJ2-1 TRBD2 TRBV3-1/TRBV3-2 ASSHRGGNEQF
12 TRBJ2-7 TRBD1 TRBV6-5 ATTTGQGSYEQY
12 TRBJ2-5 - TRBV9 ASSGQGWQETQY
10 TRBJ2-7 - TRBV30 AWNQDYYEQY
13 TRBJ2-7 TRBD1 TRBV10-3 AISGLQGASYEQY
10 TRBJ2-7 - TRBV20-1 SASPGLYEQY
13 TRBJ1-1 - TRBV4-1 ASSPNQLGVTEAF
11 TRBJ1-4 - TRBV5-1 ASRRGTNEKLF
13 TRBJ2-1 TRBD2 TRBV29-1 SVAGGIAGGVEQF
12 TRBJ1-1 - TRBV7-3 ASSLMSGGTEAF
13 TRBJ2-3 TRBD1 TRBV7-9 ASSSLTGGTDTQY
14 TRBJ2-7 TRBD2 TRBV28 ASTLRGRGVSYEQY
12 TRBJ2-7 - TRBV27 ASYNRDSSYEQY